This record looks at one TCR beta chain sequence and its context. Its specificity is unknown. The sample holds other DNA sequences that translate to the same CDR3. The length of the CDR3 is 15 residues. With V trimmed by 5 bases and J by 0 bases, 6 bases remained unmatched. Per the germline V gene, CDR1 is MNHEY and CDR2 is SMNVEV (reference sequence). These data originate in a study of shared clonotypes between healthy human individuals. Study-wide context: Each donor's CD8 memory used one plate, CD8 naive two, each CD4 subset three.

Study observations and caveats: Non-shared clonotypes showed lower generation probabilities than clonotypes common to all four donors.

CD8 cells classed as naive were CD45RO-negative and positively selected for CCR7, excluding terminally differentiated effector memory CD45RA+ cells. Some clones are missing from TCRdb's copy, which holds only in-frame ones; the method was immunoSEQ multiplex PCR. Of millions of clones detected, more than 85% appear once; the ten largest clones hold around 1.7%. This TCR came from a man between 18 and 35 years old in good health. Some clones in this sample may be carry-over from other donors' samples. The sequenced material came from naive CD8+ T cells from PBMCs. The rearrangement uses TRBV27 and TRBJ2-7; 8 nucleotides agree with TRBD2. The CDR3 is CASSPGLAGSYEQYF. The DNA of the CDR3 is TGTGCCAGCAGTCCCGGGCTAGCGGGCTCCTACGAGCAGTACTTC.